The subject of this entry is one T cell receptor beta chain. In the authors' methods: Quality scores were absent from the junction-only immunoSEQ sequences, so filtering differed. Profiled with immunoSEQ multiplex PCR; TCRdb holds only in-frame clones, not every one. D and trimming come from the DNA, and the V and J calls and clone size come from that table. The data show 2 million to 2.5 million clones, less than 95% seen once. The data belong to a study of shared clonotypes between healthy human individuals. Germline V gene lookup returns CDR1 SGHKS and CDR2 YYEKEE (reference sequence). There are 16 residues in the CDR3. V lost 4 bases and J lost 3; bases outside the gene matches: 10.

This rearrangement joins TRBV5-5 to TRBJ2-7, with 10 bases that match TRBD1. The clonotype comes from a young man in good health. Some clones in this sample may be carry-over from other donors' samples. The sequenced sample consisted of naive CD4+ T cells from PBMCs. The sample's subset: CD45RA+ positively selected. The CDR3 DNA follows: TGTGCCAGCAGCAATGCCGGGACAGGGGTTATCTACGAGCAGTACTTC. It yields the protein CASSNAGTGVIYEQYF.